This entry lists 2 T cell receptor beta chains sequenced from one sample in a study of blood T cell repertoires in COVID-19. The data were produced by immunoSEQ multiplex PCR, yet TCRdb's version contains in-frame clones alone and is incomplete. The sample records some 68,000 clones, around 91% being singletons. What was sequenced was peripheral blood. These receptors came from a man aged 50-59 years with COVID-19, enrolled during active disease.

The J gene is TRBJ1-1, the V gene TRBV10-1, with 10 bases fitting TRBD1. The CDR3 consists of 19 residues. Per germline, CDR1 WNHNN and CDR2 SYGVQD (reference sequence). After removal of 1 base from V and 5 bases from J, the junction contained 16 bases not matched to a gene. The CDR3 is CASSEFPRDRGFVRTEAFF. The CDR3 DNA is TGCGCCAGCAGTGAGTTCCCCCGGGACAGGGGATTCGTGAGGACTGAAGCTTTCTTT.

The chain recombines TRBV4-2 with TRBJ2-3; 12 bases map to TRBD2. Germline V CDR1 and CDR2: LGHNA, YNFKEQ. V lost 0 bases and J lost 2; bases outside the gene matches: 3. The CDR3 extends over 17 amino acids. CDR3 region: CASSQERTSGITDTQYF. The CDR3, as DNA: TGTGCCAGCAGCCAAGAAAGGACTAGCGGGATCACAGATACGCAGTATTTT.